One sample yielded the 28 T cell receptor beta chains listed below, sequenced in a study of cytomegalovirus exposure and HLA in healthy donors. Primers: 60 Vbeta forward and 13 Jbeta reverse. TCRdb's copy holds only in-frame clones and misses some; the assay was immunoSEQ multiplex PCR. The table has approximately 51,000 clones, 81% seen once. Sample: PBMCs. The receptors shown here come from a boy aged 10-17 years in good health and CMV-seropositive.

This rearrangement joins TRBV15 to TRBJ2-1, with D possibly TRBD2 on 5 matching bases. This CDR3 has 14 residues. Trimming shortened V by 2 bases and J by 10 bases, and 15 bases separated the two germline ends. Germline CDR1 and CDR2: LNHNV and YYDKDF (reference sequence). CDR3 bases: TGTGCCACCAGCAGAACCGGAGGAAGCGGCGAGCAGTTCTTC. This codes for CATSRTGGSGEQFF.

The rearrangement joins TRBV4-2 to TRBJ2-1; TRBD2 is a possible D gene (5 bases). The CDR3 is made up of 14 amino acids. Germline V gene sequence: CDR1 LGHNA, CDR2 YNFKEQ. The V end lost 4 bases, the J end lost 3 bases, and 10 bases lay between the germline ends. The CDR3 loop is CASSPGVLYNEQFF. CDR3 DNA sequence: TGTGCCAGCAGCCCCGGGGTTCTCTACAATGAGCAGTTCTTC.

The chain couples TRBV13 to TRBJ2-1; no definite D call. Trimming removed 4 bases from V and 7 bases from J, with 8 bases in between. This CDR3 is 12 amino acids long. In germline, CDR1 is PRHDT, CDR2 FYEKMQ (reference sequence). The CDR3 region is CASSWSGNEQFF. Here the CDR3 DNA reads TGTGCCAGCAGCTGGAGTGGGAATGAGCAGTTCTTC.

The V call is TRBV7-9, the J call TRBJ2-5; the match to TRBD1 covers 7 bases. The J call may be in error: the DNA end matches TRBJ2-7 better. Germline lookup yields CDR1 SEHNR and CDR2 FQNEAQ (reference sequence). The CDR3 is 15 residues long. The CDR3 here is CASSLSGRQGDEQYF. CDR3 nucleotide sequence: TGTGCCAGCAGCCTGTCGGGCAGGCAGGGGGACGAGCAGTACTTC.

Of note for this clone: At the DNA level, this CDR3 is encoded by other sequences in the same sample as well. This chain joins TRBV5-4 and TRBJ1-4, with D perhaps TRBD1 (5 bases). This CDR3 has 14 amino acids. Trimming took off 2 bases at V and 5 bases at J, with 10 bases between the two ends. In germline, CDR1 is SGHNT, CDR2 YYREEE (reference sequence). The CDR3 protein is CASSLRGPNEKLFF. The CDR3 DNA sequence: TGTGCCAGCAGCTTAAGGGGCCCCAATGAAAAACTGTTTTTT.

The V and J genes are TRBV10-1 and TRBJ1-2; D gene ambiguous. This CDR3 spans 19 amino acids. Trimming left V 9 bases short and J 1 base short, with 30 bases between. Germline CDR1 and CDR2: WNHNN and SYGVQD (reference sequence). The CDR3 reads CARVWQEPAPRFINYGYTF. Written as DNA, the CDR3 is TGCGCCAGAGTATGGCAGGAACCGGCCCCCCGTTTTATTAACTATGGCTACACCTTC.

The V call is TRBV12-5, the J call TRBJ1-2; TRBD1 aligns across 8 bases. After removal of 6 bases from V and 3 bases from J, the junction contained 3 bases not matched to a gene. The CDR3 consists of 13 residues. Germline assignment: CDR1 LGHNT and CDR2 FRNRAP. The CDR3 coding sequence is TGTGCTAGTGGCCCGGGACAGGACTATGGCTACACCTTC. It translates to CASGPGQDYGYTF. The full variable domain, in which reference TRBV12-5 and TRBJ1-2 provide the parts outside the CDR3, is DARVTQTPRHKVTEMGQEVTMRCQPILGHNTVFWYRQTMMQGLELLAYFRNRAPLDDSGMPKDRFSAEMPDATLATLKIQPSEPRDSAVYFCASGPGQDYGYTFGSGTRLTVV.

The chain employs TRBV4-1 and TRBJ2-5, with no clear D. The J call may be mistaken, given a closer DNA end match to TRBJ2-7. This CDR3 region has 15 residues. Per germline, CDR1 MGHRA and CDR2 YSYEKL. CDR3 nucleotides: TGCGCCAGCAGCCAAGATTACTTACTATCCTACGAGCAGTACTTC. Its translation is CASSQDYLLSYEQYF.

This rearrangement joins TRBV19 to TRBJ2-7, with D uncertain. The CDR3 covers 15 residues. Looked up from germline, CDR1 is LNHDA and CDR2 is SQIVND (reference sequence). The V end lost 4 bases, the J end lost 4 bases, and 17 bases lay between the germline ends. The CDR3 bases are TGTGCCAGTAGTAGAGGTCAATTCCCCTCTTACGAGCAGTACTTC. Translation: CASSRGQFPSYEQYF.

V is TRBV11-2 and J is TRBJ2-4; D not certain. Trimming stripped 0 bases from V and 7 bases from J, with 10 bases between. Germline-derived CDR1 and CDR2 are SGHAT and FQNNGV. The CDR3 has 14 residues. The CDR3 coding sequence is TGTGCCAGCAGCTTAGATCATACGAGGAACATTCAGTACTTC. It translates to CASSLDHTRNIQYF.

There are a few counts of this clone. The chain employs TRBV29-1 and TRBJ1-4; 8 bases are shared with TRBD1. CDR1 is SQVTM and CDR2 is ANQGSEA in the germline V gene. The CDR3 runs 14 residues. Losses at the gene ends were 7 bases for V and 8 bases for J; bases not matched to a gene: 12. The CDR3 region is CSAGRDRGGEKLFF. CDR3 nucleotide sequence: TGCAGCGCCGGAAGAGACAGGGGCGGGGAAAAACTGTTTTTT.

This sequence joins TRBV5-4 and TRBJ2-7, with D maybe TRBD1 (5 bases). Trimming left V 4 bases short and J 2 bases short, with 10 bases between. Germline CDR1 reads SGHNT; CDR2 reads YYREEE (reference sequence). CDR3 size: 13 residues. The CDR3 is CASSLTATYEQYF. DNA for the CDR3: TGTGCCAGCAGCCTGACAGCAACCTACGAGCAGTACTTC.

This chain connects TRBV7-2 to TRBJ2-5; 7 positions match TRBD2. This CDR3 has 14 amino acids. The V gene end was trimmed by 5 bases and the J gene end by 5 bases; junction bases not matched to a gene: 8. From germline, CDR1 is SGHTA and CDR2 FQGNSA. CDR3 coding DNA: TGTGCCAGCAGCCAGTTCGGGGAGGGGGAGACCCAGTACTTC. Translation gives CASSQFGEGETQYF.

This clone was seen a handful of times. The rearrangement uses TRBV4-1 and TRBJ1-1, with D maybe TRBD1 (5 bases). Germline loops: CDR1 MGHRA, CDR2 YSYEKL. V was cut by 5 bases and J by 5 bases, with 12 bases left in between. The length of the CDR3 is 13 residues. The CDR3 reads CASSMGGITEAFF. In DNA, the CDR3 is TGCGCCAGCAGCATGGGGGGGATAACTGAAGCTTTCTTT.

The gene calls are TRBV13 and TRBJ2-7; TRBD2 agrees at 11 bases. Germline assignment: CDR1 PRHDT and CDR2 FYEKMQ (reference sequence). Losses at the gene ends were 6 bases for V and 2 bases for J; bases not matched to a gene: 3. There are 14 residues in the CDR3. The DNA of the CDR3 is TGTGCCAGCAGGACTAGCGGGACCACCTACGAGCAGTACTTC. This encodes CASRTSGTTYEQYF.

J is TRBJ2-7 and V is TRBV14, with 7 positions matching TRBD1. The CDR3 covers 13 residues. Trimming removed 4 bases from V and 3 bases from J; junction bases left unmatched: 3. From germline, CDR1 is SGHDN and CDR2 FVKESK. The CDR3 protein is CASSPTGYYEQYF. The CDR3 DNA reads as TGTGCCAGCAGCCCGACAGGGTACTACGAGCAGTACTTC.

The chain combines TRBV5-5 with TRBJ1-1; no reliable D call. CDR1 is SGHKS and CDR2 is YYEKEE in the germline V gene (reference sequence). This CDR3 comprises 16 residues. V was shortened by 1 base and J by 4 bases, with 17 bases between the two germline ends. CDR3: CASSLNRHSGSTEAFF. In nucleotides, the CDR3 is TGTGCCAGCAGCTTGAATAGGCACAGCGGGAGCACTGAAGCTTTCTTT.

This chain joins TRBV19 and TRBJ1-1, with D hard to call. CDR3 size: 14 residues. Germline V gives CDR1 LNHDA, CDR2 SQIVND (reference sequence). The V gene lost 7 bases and the J gene lost 1 base, with 13 bases spanning the gap. CDR3 loop: CASKISRENTEAFF. The CDR3 coding sequence is TGTGCCAGTAAGATTTCCCGGGAGAACACTGAAGCTTTCTTT.

V and J are TRBV19 and TRBJ1-1; the D is unclear. CDR3 length: 17 amino acids. Trimming took off 1 base at V and 1 base at J, with 16 bases between the two ends. Germline loops: CDR1 LNHDA, CDR2 SQIVND (reference sequence). The CDR3 region is CASSIVGIGSANTEAFF. CDR3 nucleotides: TGTGCCAGTAGTATAGTCGGGATTGGAAGCGCGAACACTGAAGCTTTCTTT.

J is TRBJ1-2 and V is TRBV2; D perhaps matches TRBD1 (6 bases). This CDR3 has 13 amino acids. CDR1 and CDR2 (germline): SNHLY, FYNNEI. The V gene lost 2 bases and the J gene lost 8 bases, with 12 bases spanning the gap. In DNA form, the CDR3 reads TGTGCCAGCAGTGAACACCCTACAGGGGGCTACACCTTC. As protein: CASSEHPTGGYTF. The full variable domain, its missing parts supplied by reference TRBV2 and TRBJ1-2, is EPEVTQTPSHQVTQMGQEVILRCVPISNHLYFYWYRQILGQKVEFLVSFYNNEISEKSEIFDDQFSVERPDGSNFTLKIRSTKLEDSAMYFCASSEHPTGGYTFGSGTRLTVV.

The rearrangement links TRBV19 to TRBJ2-3; D may be TRBD2 (5 bases). V dropped 1 base and J dropped 4 bases, with 12 bases sitting between them. Germline CDR1 reads LNHDA; CDR2 reads SQIVND (reference sequence). This CDR3 spans 15 amino acids. CDR3 bases: TGTGCCAGTAGTATAGGTGGAGGTGAGGCAGATACGCAGTATTTT. Protein sequence: CASSIGGGEADTQYF.

The chain employs TRBV5-8 and TRBJ1-5; TRBD1 is a possible D gene (6 bases). Germline-derived CDR1 and CDR2 are SGHTS and YDEGEE. The CDR3 has 13 residues. V lost 4 bases, J lost 4 bases, and 9 bases lay in between. The CDR3 DNA reads as TGTGCCAGCAGCGACAGGTCAAATCAGCCCCAGCATTTT. Translating it yields CASSDRSNQPQHF.

The chain joins TRBV10-2 to TRBJ1-4; 7 nucleotides align to TRBD1. This CDR3 has 15 amino acids. Germline V lookup: CDR1 WSHSY, CDR2 SAAADI. V dropped 8 bases and J dropped 2; count of bases not matched to a gene: 8. CDR3 sequence (DNA): TGCGCCAGCTCCGGACTCAGGGGGACTAATGAAAAACTGTTTTTT. It codes for CASSGLRGTNEKLFF.

The chain is built from TRBV9 and TRBJ1-2; TRBD1 matches 7 bases. Germline V gene sequence: CDR1 SGDLS, CDR2 YYNGEE. Losses at the gene ends were 9 bases for V and 8 bases for J; bases not matched to a gene: 13. The CDR3 consists of 13 residues. The CDR3 coding sequence is TGTGCCAACCGGGACAGTCAAGTTCGCGGCTACACCTTC. Amino acids: CANRDSQVRGYTF.

The chain links TRBV5-4 to TRBJ2-7, with 7 bases identical to TRBD1. V lost 2 bases, J lost 2 bases, and 7 bases stayed unmatched. Germline CDR1 and CDR2: SGHNT and YYREEE (reference sequence). CDR3 length equals 15 residues. The CDR3 bases are TGTGCCAGCAGCTTCCGCTCGGGACAGACCTACGAGCAGTACTTC. Its protein product is CASSFRSGQTYEQYF.

Only a few counts were recorded for this clone. The chain uses TRBV19 and TRBJ1-5; TRBD1 might be the D (6 bases). Per germline, CDR1 LNHDA and CDR2 SQIVND (reference sequence). The CDR3 totals 15 residues. The V gene lost 7 bases and the J gene lost 2 bases, with 15 bases spanning the gap. This chain's CDR3 is CASNQQGVGNQPQHF. The CDR3 DNA sequence: TGTGCCAGTAACCAACAGGGTGTTGGCAATCAGCCCCAGCATTTT.

The chain joins TRBV10-1 to TRBJ2-1, with 9 bases aligning to TRBD2. Germline CDR1 reads WNHNN; CDR2 reads SYGVQD (reference sequence). The V gene end was trimmed by 4 bases and the J gene end by 9 bases; junction bases not matched to a gene: 10. This CDR3 has 15 residues. CDR3 amino acids: CASSGSGLASGEQFF. The CDR3 nucleotides are TGCGCCAGCAGTGGGTCTGGACTAGCGTCGGGTGAGCAGTTCTTC.

The J gene is TRBJ1-1, the V gene TRBV29-1; the D is unclear. This CDR3 contains 11 residues. Deletions cut 6 bases from V and 3 bases from J, with 8 bases between. Germline CDR1 SQVTM, CDR2 ANQGSEA. The CDR3 sequence: CSVLQYTEAFF. The CDR3 DNA follows: TGCAGCGTCCTCCAGTACACTGAAGCTTTCTTT. Together with reference TRBV29-1 and TRBJ1-1, the CDR3 gives the full variable domain: SAVISQKPSRDICQRGTSLTIQCQVDSQVTMMFWYRQQPGQSLTLIATANQGSEATYESGFVIDKFPISRPNLTFSTLTVSNMSPEDSSIYLCSVLQYTEAFFGQGTRLTVV.